In its sample, the clone carrying this TCR beta chain was seen a few times. Once RNA had been extracted, it was reverse transcribed into cDNA to act as the sequencing template. This table comes from immunoSEQ multiplex PCR, and its TCRdb copy is limited to in-frame clones, with some not included. The table has hundreds of thousands of clones, 60% seen once; the top ten hold more than 0.85%. This specimen comes from a study of CD8+ T cells in alopecia areata. Documented treatment: oral pan-JAK inhibitor, 5-10 mg twice daily. The input for sequencing was CD4+ T cells sorted from blood, taken at week 52, from a patient treated with tofacitinib. The TCR originated in a human donor with alopecia areata.

The CDR3 reads CASSLRQGAEDEQFF. The CDR3, as DNA: TGTGCCAGCAGCTTACGGCAGGGGGCAGAGGATGAGCAGTTCTTC. This rearrangement joins TRBV7-9 to TRBJ2-1; 8 bases align to TRBD1. Germline CDR1 SEHNR, CDR2 FQNEAQ (reference sequence). Trimming cost V 2 bases and J 8 bases; bases outside gene matches: 8. The CDR3 is 15 residues long.